This TCR beta chain was profiled in a study of blood T cell repertoires in COVID-19. Germline loops: CDR1 LGHNT, CDR2 FRNRAP. CDR3 length: 13 residues. V was pared by 7 bases and J by 1 base, with 10 bases between. The assay was immunoSEQ multiplex PCR, and TCRdb's table has in-frame clones only and misses some. Among roughly 350,000 clones listed, roughly 90% were seen once. During active infection, Seattle patients enrolled and were then monitored through disease. This chain joins TRBV12-5 and TRBJ1-1; possible D gene TRBD1, 5 bases. Sequenced: peripheral blood. The clonotype was recovered from an older woman with COVID-19, enrolled during active disease. The CDR3 is CASAPRGNTEAFF. The CDR3 DNA follows: TGTGCTAGTGCTCCTAGGGGGAACACTGAAGCTTTCTTT.